This T cell receptor (beta chain) came from a study of shared clonotypes between healthy human individuals. This CDR3 has 13 amino acids. Trimming pared 8 bases from V and 4 bases from J, leaving 15 bases between. Germline values: CDR1 MDHEN, CDR2 SYDVKM. Comments on this clone: Its matching antigen is unknown.

Naivety among CD8 cells was defined by CD45RO negativity and positive CCR7 selection, thereby excluding terminally differentiated effector memory CD45RA+ cells. Overall study findings and caveats: Among non-shared clonotypes, generation probabilities were lower than among those shared by all four donors. A handful of donors shared about 4.8% of their naive CD4 clonotypes. Generally, naive subsets (rather than memory subsets) showed larger estimated richness.

Only in-frame clones appear in the TCRdb table, and some are missing; sequencing was by immunoSEQ multiplex PCR. Counted here are about 2.2 million clones, roughly 95% occurring once; the ten biggest clones make up about 1.7%. This clonotype was obtained from a man aged 18 to 29 in good health. Some clones in this sample may be carry-over from other donors' samples. The chain recombines TRBV28 with TRBJ2-7; possibly TRBD1 for D (6 bases). The sample was naive CD8+ T cells from PBMCs. CDR3 residues: CASLMAGDYEQYF. CDR3 DNA: TGTGCCAGCTTAATGGCAGGGGATTACGAGCAGTACTTC. The full variable domain, with the rest looked up from reference TRBV28 and TRBJ2-7, is DVKVTQSSRYLVKRTGEKVFLECVQDMDHENMFWYRQDPGLGLRLIYFSYDVKMKEKGDIPEGYSVSREKKERFSLILESASTNQTSMYLCASLMAGDYEQYFGPGTRLTVT.